The 31 T cell receptor beta chains reported below all come from one sample, sequenced in a study of cytomegalovirus exposure and HLA in healthy donors. Sequenced by immunoSEQ multiplex PCR; TCRdb stores in-frame clones only, minus some. The table records about 260,000 clones, around 90% of them present only once. The sample comprised PBMCs. Every receptor here comes from a woman aged 25 to 45 in good health and CMV-seronegative.

The chain is built from TRBV11-1 and TRBJ2-5; 8 nucleotides align to TRBD1. This CDR3 is built from 16 residues. With V trimmed by 6 bases and J by 1 base, 10 bases remained unmatched. Per the germline V gene, CDR1 is SGHAT and CDR2 is FQDESV (reference sequence). In nucleotides, the CDR3 is TGTGCCAGCAGACCCAACGCGGGACAGGTCCAAGAGACCCAGTACTTC. Translating gives CASRPNAGQVQETQYF.

The V call is TRBV28, the J call TRBJ2-7; D ambiguous. The CDR3 runs 13 residues. The V end was cut by 2 bases, the J end by 4 bases, with 9 bases between. Germline assignment: CDR1 MDHEN and CDR2 SYDVKM. As DNA, the CDR3 is TGTGCCAGCAGTTTAATTGGGCGGTACGAGCAGTACTTC. Its protein is CASSLIGRYEQYF.

The chain carries TRBV4-3 and TRBJ2-2; D gene uncertain. Trimming removed 2 bases at V and 6 bases at J, with 22 bases between. CDR1 is LGHNA and CDR2 is YSLEER in the germline V gene. The CDR3 totals 18 residues. CDR3 DNA sequence: TGCGCCAGCAGCCAACCACTCATAGGAGAATGGTCGGCCGGGGAGCTGTTTTTT. It translates to CASSQPLIGEWSAGELFF.

The chain uses TRBV29-1 and TRBJ2-2; D perhaps matches TRBD2 (6 bases). V was cut by 3 bases and J by 3 bases, with 8 bases left in between. This CDR3 has 13 residues. Germline V gene sequence: CDR1 SQVTM, CDR2 ANQGSEA. This CDR3 is CSVEGGDTGELFF. CDR3 nucleotides: TGCAGCGTTGAGGGCGGGGACACCGGGGAGCTGTTTTTT.

The CDR3: CASSVVGAGDVEQFF. DNA for the CDR3: TGTGCCAGCAGCGTAGTCGGAGCGGGAGACGTTGAGCAGTTCTTC. The genes are TRBV9 and TRBJ2-1; 8 nucleotides agree with TRBD2. The CDR3 is 15 residues long. Germline assignment: CDR1 SGDLS and CDR2 YYNGEE. The trim removed 0 bases at V and 9 bases at J, leaving 8 bases unmatched.

V is TRBV7-6 and J is TRBJ2-2; D is unclear. The CDR3 extends over 16 amino acids. V dropped 4 bases and J dropped 2 bases, with 14 bases sitting between them. Germline V CDR1 and CDR2: SGHVS, FNYEAQ. Here the CDR3 DNA reads TGTGCCAGCAGCTACCACCCACCACCTAACACCGGGGAGCTGTTTTTT. Translating gives CASSYHPPPNTGELFF.

V gene TRBV9 combines with J gene TRBJ2-1; the D gene is possibly TRBD2 (6 bases). V was clipped by 4 bases and J by 10 bases, with 15 bases between them. The CDR3 is 13 residues long. Germline V gives CDR1 SGDLS, CDR2 YYNGEE. The CDR3 loop reads CASSPPGVGEQFF. CDR3 in DNA: TGTGCCAGCAGCCCCCCGGGAGTAGGGGAGCAGTTCTTC.

The genes are TRBV4-3 and TRBJ1-1; 8 nucleotides line up with TRBD1. The CDR3 length is 13 residues. Germline CDR1 and CDR2: LGHNA and YSLEER. V lost 5 bases, J lost 3 bases, and 2 bases stayed unmatched. In DNA, the CDR3 is TGCGCCAGCAGCACAGGGGGGTACACTGAAGCTTTCTTT. It yields the protein CASSTGGYTEAFF.

The chain carries TRBV28 and TRBJ2-1; no firm D call. V shed 7 bases and J shed 8 bases, with 12 bases lying between them. The CDR3 is 12 residues long. Germline CDR1 and CDR2: MDHEN and SYDVKM. CDR3 region: CASKGGHDEQFF. The CDR3 region has the DNA TGTGCCAGCAAGGGTGGTCACGATGAGCAGTTCTTC. Drawing the rest from reference TRBV28 and TRBJ2-1, the complete variable domain is DVKVTQSSRYLVKRTGEKVFLECVQDMDHENMFWYRQDPGLGLRLIYFSYDVKMKEKGDIPEGYSVSREKKERFSLILESASTNQTSMYLCASKGGHDEQFFGPGTRLTVL.

CDR3 DNA: TGTGCCAGCAGCTTAGACGGGTTCTCCTACAATGAGCAGTTCTTC. It translates to CASSLDGFSYNEQFF. The chain combines TRBV7-3 with TRBJ2-1; the D is unclear. CDR1 and CDR2 from the germline V gene are SGHTA and FQGTGA. The CDR3 has 15 amino acids. With 2 bases removed from V and 0 bases from J, the gap between germline ends came to 8 bases.

V and J are TRBV11-2 and TRBJ2-7, with D perhaps TRBD1 (6 bases). V gave up 4 bases and J gave up 6 bases, with 13 bases separating them. Germline CDR1 and CDR2: SGHAT and FQNNGV. CDR3 length: 13 residues. As DNA, the CDR3 is TGTGCCAGCAGCTCATTGGCAGGGGTCGAGCAGTACTTC. It specifies CASSSLAGVEQYF.

CDR3 sequence: CASSPSLAASYNEQFF. In DNA form, the CDR3 reads TGTGCCAGCAGCCCCTCCCTAGCGGCCTCCTACAATGAGCAGTTCTTC. The chain couples TRBV7-3 to TRBJ2-1; 7 bases are a match to TRBD2. Trimming removed 5 bases from V and 0 bases from J; junction bases left unmatched: 7. The CDR3 runs to 16 residues. Germline lookup yields CDR1 SGHTA and CDR2 FQGTGA.

This rearrangement joins TRBV25-1 to TRBJ2-4; 9 nucleotides line up with TRBD1. Germline CDR1 MGHDK, CDR2 SYGVNS. Trimming at V came to 5 bases and at J to 4 bases, leaving 6 bases not matched to a gene. This CDR3 comprises 15 residues. The CDR3 nucleotides are TGTGCCAGCAGTTCTCAGGGACAGGGTAAAAACATTCAGTACTTC. Translating gives CASSSQGQGKNIQYF.

The gene calls are TRBV28 and TRBJ2-3; D is perhaps TRBD2 (7 bases). In germline, CDR1 is MDHEN, CDR2 SYDVKM. Trimming cost V 2 bases and J 8 bases, with 8 bases left between them. This CDR3 contains 12 residues. DNA for the CDR3: TGTGCCAGCAGTTTAAGGGGGGGTACGCAGTATTTT. As protein: CASSLRGGTQYF.

The V call is TRBV29-1, the J call TRBJ1-1, with 8 nucleotides matching TRBD1. CDR3 size: 15 residues. Germline CDR1 is SQVTM and CDR2 is ANQGSEA. The V segment lost 7 bases and the J segment 0 bases; nucleotides outside the gene matches: 10. CDR3 sequence (DNA): TGCAGCGCCTTCGGACAGGGTGGTGTGAACACTGAAGCTTTCTTT. This gives the protein CSAFGQGGVNTEAFF.

This clone has a single count. The rearrangement joins TRBV6-5 to TRBJ1-2; no definite D call. V was pared by 0 bases and J by 4 bases, with 12 bases between. Germline lookup yields CDR1 MNHEY and CDR2 SVGAGI. The CDR3 extends over 15 amino acids. The CDR3 DNA is TGTGCCAGCAGTTACTCGACCGGAGGAATCTATGGCTACACCTTC. It encodes CASSYSTGGIYGYTF.

The V gene is TRBV5-5, the J gene TRBJ2-1, with 10 bases lining up with TRBD2. The germline V gene encodes CDR1 SGHKS and CDR2 YYEKEE (reference sequence). V was pared by 7 bases and J by 2 bases, with 3 bases of the junction left unmatched. The CDR3 loop spans 14 amino acids. The CDR3 DNA reads TGTGCCAGCTTGCTAGCGGGGGCCTACAATGAGCAGTTCTTC. This sequence encodes CASLLAGAYNEQFF.

The sample holds a few counts of this clone. The identical CDR3 is also encoded by other nucleotide sequences in the sample. V gene TRBV19 combines with J gene TRBJ2-7; the D gene is possibly TRBD1 (6 bases). Trimming shortened V by 3 bases and J by 1 base, and 10 bases separated the two germline ends. Per germline, CDR1 LNHDA and CDR2 SQIVND (reference sequence). There are 14 residues in the CDR3. CDR3 region: CASSISQGSYEQYF. CDR3 nucleotides: TGTGCCAGTAGTATTAGCCAGGGGTCCTACGAGCAGTACTTC. The whole variable domain, remainder taken from reference TRBV19 and TRBJ2-7, is DGGITQSPKYLFRKEGQNVTLSCEQNLNHDAMYWYRQDPGQGLRLIYYSQIVNDFQKGDIAEGYSVSREKKESFPLTVTSAQKNPTAFYLCASSISQGSYEQYFGPGTRLTVT.

This sequence joins TRBV28 and TRBJ2-7; 14 bases map to TRBD2. CDR1 is MDHEN and CDR2 is SYDVKM in the germline V gene. The CDR3 is 16 amino acids. J lost 2 bases, V lost 7 bases, and 7 bases had no gene match. The CDR3, as DNA: TGTGCCAGCACCCCTCTGACTAGCGGGAGGGCCTACGAGCAGTACTTC. It is translated as CASTPLTSGRAYEQYF.

The rearrangement links TRBV27 to TRBJ2-7, with TRBD1 matching 8 bases. CDR1 is MNHEY and CDR2 is SMNVEV in the germline V gene (reference sequence). V was pared by 2 bases and J by 2 bases, with 14 bases of the junction left unmatched. The length of the CDR3 is 18 residues. The CDR3 reads CASSLRQGQRKRPYEQYF. The CDR3 DNA is TGTGCCAGCAGTTTACGACAGGGGCAAAGAAAACGTCCCTACGAGCAGTACTTC.

V usage is TRBV5-1 and J usage is TRBJ2-2, with a tentative D call TRBD2 (5 bases). V lost 4 bases and J lost 1, with 17 bases in between. The germline gives CDR1 SGHRS, CDR2 YFSETQ. CDR3 length: 17 residues. The CDR3 bases are TGCGCCAGCAGCCTGGACTTAGGCCTTGTGAACACCGGGGAGCTGTTTTTT. It codes for CASSLDLGLVNTGELFF.

V usage is TRBV28 and J usage is TRBJ1-1; D is unresolved. The germline CDR1 and CDR2 sequences are MDHEN and SYDVKM. The CDR3 consists of 13 residues. V lost 2 bases and J 5 bases, leaving 9 bases between the germline ends. This CDR3 is CASSLEGVTEAFF. The CDR3 region has the DNA TGTGCCAGCAGTTTAGAGGGAGTGACTGAAGCTTTCTTT.

V gene TRBV29-1 combines with J gene TRBJ1-3, with D possibly matching TRBD1 (6 bases). CDR3 size: 15 residues. From germline, CDR1 is SQVTM and CDR2 ANQGSEA. V lost 6 bases to trimming and J lost 0 bases, with 15 bases between them. CDR3 DNA: TGCAGCGTGACAGCTGGAGGGGGCTCTGGAAACACCATATATTTT. Protein sequence: CSVTAGGGSGNTIYF. The full variable domain, its missing parts supplied by reference TRBV29-1 and TRBJ1-3, is SAVISQKPSRDICQRGTSLTIQCQVDSQVTMMFWYRQQPGQSLTLIATANQGSEATYESGFVIDKFPISRPNLTFSTLTVSNMSPEDSSIYLCSVTAGGGSGNTIYFGEGSWLTVV.

The chain uses TRBV27 and TRBJ2-7, with 10 bases that match TRBD1. This CDR3 has 16 amino acids. In germline, CDR1 is MNHEY, CDR2 SMNVEV (reference sequence). J lost 4 bases, V lost 4 bases, and 10 bases had no gene match. The CDR3 region is CASSSVPTGGLYEQYF. The CDR3 DNA is TGTGCCAGCAGTTCCGTCCCGACAGGGGGCTTGTACGAGCAGTACTTC.

The chain uses TRBV5-1 and TRBJ1-1; a weak D match, TRBD1 (6 bases). V was trimmed by 0 bases and J by 3 bases, leaving 12 bases between them. From germline, CDR1 is SGHRS and CDR2 YFSETQ. The CDR3 is 15 amino acids. The CDR3 region is CASSLGLGGDTEAFF. For the CDR3, the DNA is TGCGCCAGCAGCTTGGGTTTGGGGGGCGACACTGAAGCTTTCTTT.

The chain employs TRBV11-2 and TRBJ2-7; possibly TRBD1 for D (5 bases). This CDR3 is built from 14 residues. CDR1 and CDR2 from the germline V gene are SGHAT and FQNNGV. V was cut by 0 bases and J by 6 bases, with 12 bases left in between. The chain's CDR3 is CASSLDHPGFEQYF. CDR3 in DNA: TGTGCCAGCAGCTTAGATCACCCAGGGTTCGAGCAGTACTTC.

This chain connects TRBV19 to TRBJ2-7; D might be TRBD1 (5 bases). The CDR3 length is 14 residues. Deletions cut 2 bases from V and 2 bases from J, with 10 bases between. The germline V gene has CDR1 LNHDA and CDR2 SQIVND (reference sequence). The CDR3 loop is CASSISDSAYEQYF. CDR3 nucleotide sequence: TGTGCCAGTAGTATAAGCGACAGTGCCTACGAGCAGTACTTC.

This clone has at least ten counts. V is TRBV4-2 and J is TRBJ1-3; D is undetermined. Germline values: CDR1 LGHNA, CDR2 YNFKEQ. V lost 4 bases and J 2 bases, leaving 18 bases between the germline ends. CDR3 length: 17 residues. CDR3 in DNA: TGTGCCAGCAGCCCCCTCGCTTCCGGAGGAGCTGGAAACACCATATATTTT. This sequence encodes CASSPLASGGAGNTIYF.

V and J are TRBV7-9 and TRBJ2-4, with a possible D match to TRBD1 (6 bases). Trimming pared 4 bases from V and 0 bases from J, leaving 19 bases between. Looked up from germline, CDR1 is SEHNR and CDR2 is FQNEAQ (reference sequence). The CDR3 is 18 amino acids. As DNA, the CDR3 is TGTGCCAGCAGCTGGGGAATTGGTTGGGGGCTAGCCAAAAACATTCAGTACTTC. Amino acids: CASSWGIGWGLAKNIQYF.

The genes are TRBV27 and TRBJ2-5, with D maybe TRBD2 (6 bases). Germline V gives CDR1 MNHEY, CDR2 SMNVEV (reference sequence). The CDR3 runs to 11 residues. V was trimmed by 5 bases and J by 5 bases, leaving 6 bases between them. The CDR3 coding sequence is TGTGCCAGCAGTGGGGGGGAGACCCAGTACTTC. As protein: CASSGGETQYF.

J is TRBJ2-7 and V is TRBV6-5; 9 positions match TRBD1. Germline V gives CDR1 MNHEY, CDR2 SVGAGI. The CDR3 consists of 14 residues. The V and J ends lost 3 bases and 6 bases, in that order; junction bases with no gene match: 6. The CDR3 bases are TGTGCCAGCAGTTATCAATCGACAGGGGGCGAGCAGTACTTC. As protein: CASSYQSTGGEQYF.